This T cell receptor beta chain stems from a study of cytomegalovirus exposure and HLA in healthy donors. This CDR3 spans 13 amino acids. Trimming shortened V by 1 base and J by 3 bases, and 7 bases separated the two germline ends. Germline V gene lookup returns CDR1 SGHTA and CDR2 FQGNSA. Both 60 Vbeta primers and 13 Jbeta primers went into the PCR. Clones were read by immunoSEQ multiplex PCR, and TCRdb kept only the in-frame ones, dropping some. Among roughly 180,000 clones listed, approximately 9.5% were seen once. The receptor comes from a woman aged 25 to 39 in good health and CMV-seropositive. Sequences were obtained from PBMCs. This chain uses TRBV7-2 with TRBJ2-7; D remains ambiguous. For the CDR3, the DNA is TGTGCCAGCAGCTTAGGTATCCGCTACGAGCAGTACTTC. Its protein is CASSLGIRYEQYF. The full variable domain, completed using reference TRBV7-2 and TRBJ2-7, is GAGVSQSPSNKVTEKGKDVELRCDPISGHTALYWYRQSLGQGLEFLIYFQGNSAPDKSGLPSDRFSAERTGGSVSTLTIQRTQQEDSAVYLCASSLGIRYEQYFGPGTRLTVT.